The T cell receptor beta chain under discussion was sequenced for a study of response to subunit inactivated influenza vaccine. The study's findings and limits: Authors suggested seasonal influenza vaccinations each recruit few new T cells.

TCRdb reanalysed the RT-PCR reads using MiXCR and keeps one entry per CDR3 protein. The sample lists under 800,000 distinct CDR3 sequences; over 11% were seen once. About this clonotype itself: Its antigen is unidentified.

Trimming pared 1 base from V and 1 base from J, leaving 11 bases between. The CDR3 consists of 15 residues. This TCR derives from a man aged 50 to 60 who received an inactivated influenza vaccine. V gene TRBV12-3 or TRBV12-4 combines with J gene TRBJ2-7; D not certain. Sequenced here: PBMCs from blood, sampled approximately 15 days before vaccination. In DNA, the CDR3 is TGTGCCAGCAGTTTAGACGTGACTCTATCCTACGAGCAGTACTTC. Encoded protein: CASSLDVTLSYEQYF.